The clone carrying this T cell receptor (beta chain) showed up many times. Its antigen is not known. The sequenced template was RNA, covering the TCR beta CDR3 region. Second-round multiplex PCR came after a first-round RT-PCR that employed HTBI primers. TCRdb recomputed calls from the multiplex PCR reads with MiXCR, one row per CDR3 protein. Altogether about 400,000 distinct CDR3 sequences are present, approximately 20% being singletons, with the ten largest covering around 1.4%. The sample is drawn from a study of Graves' ophthalmopathy and Graves' hyperthyroidism. Findings of the study overall: A model built from 13 signatures distinguished ophthalmopathy from stable hyperthyroidism with about 86% sensitivity and approximately 80% specificity. Blood was where most expanded thyroid clonotypes above 0.001 frequency also turned up. At approximately 70% sensitivity and approximately 72% specificity, the model predicted progression of the ophthalmopathy.

The CDR3 has 13 amino acids. V lost 7 bases to trimming and J lost 1 base, with 9 bases between them. Germline loops: CDR1 KGHDR, CDR2 SFDVKD. The TCR originated in a woman younger than 35 with Graves' ophthalmopathy. The chain joins TRBV24-1 to TRBJ1-1; D call uncertain. Sequencing was done on a sample of peripheral blood. CDR3 residues: CATRTGRNTEAFF. The CDR3 DNA is TGTGCCACCAGGACTGGACGGAACACTGAAGCTTTCTTT.